This TCR beta chain comes out of a study of cytomegalovirus exposure and HLA in healthy donors (dated by TCRdb to the late 2010s). General notes on the study: In an earlier analysis of under 750 of the donors, 276 Gb of sequence data and some 100 million unique TCR beta sequences from about 180 million T cells were reported. The number of donors typed differed by locus, with about 629-630 for A, B, C, DRB1 and DQB1, around 520 for DQA1, about 610 for DPA1, and 450 to 480 for DPB1. Of the 300 to 400 genotyped donors, roughly 85% fell in the genetic ancestry cluster associated with self-reported Caucasian donors. Across 398 genotyped donors of the cohort, an average of approximately 200,000 unique TCR beta nucleotide sequences per donor were sequenced, and roughly 20% of those sequences were non-productive. The study was designed to test whether signatures of past pathogen exposure could be identified by cataloging public T cell receptors. To study patterns of TCR occurrence, a later analysis re-analyzed previously published TCR beta repertoires from more than 550 donors and added high-resolution HLA genotyping. High-throughput TCR immunosequencing, statistical association of individual TCRs with disease status, and machine learning were combined to predict cytomegalovirus infection status. Donor age, sex, ethnicity and CMV serostatus were compiled together with the repertoire data. An earlier analysis of 587 of the donors used high-throughput TCR beta sequencing to judge whether each TCR beta V gene segment behaved as functional or pseudogenic. HLA typing covered class I and class II loci at four-digit resolution. The T cell repertoires of some 670 subjects were profiled by immunosequencing and related to cytomegalovirus serostatus. An early release covering more than 500 HLA-typed donors comprised about 290 gigabases of sequencing data and roughly 86 million unique TCR sequences. Along with the roughly 670-subject first cohort, a separate validation cohort of over a hundred different subjects was used. Rather than using new phenotypic data, the later analysis identified candidate immune exposures from TCR beta sequences and from how often those sequences occurred across donors. Roughly five DR-DQ haplotypes were treated as single units for association and clustering because of strong linkage in the cohort. A later genetic analysis took genome-wide SNP genotypes for about three fifths of the 666 donors and used that subset as a discovery cohort. Every repertoire in the discovery cohort had been generated on one and the same sequencing platform.

Broader findings and caveats from the paper: The earlier analysis of 587 of the donors excluded some 15 rarely observed V segments, including chromosome 9 orphons, because counts were too low. A cluster of highly shared sequence variants was judged likely to be a technical artifact of the sequencing pipeline. Cytomegalovirus status was reported to be diagnosed by the classifier with high specificity and sensitivity in both the original and validation cohorts. Most TCR sequences were seen in very few donors, while some public TCRs were found in many individuals. In an earlier analysis of approximately 590 of the donors, most TCR beta V segments appeared in productive rearrangements about 87% or about 30% of the time, broadly matching IMGT annotations. In a later analysis, the rate of TCR association differed among HLA loci, with DRB1 alleles having the most associated TCRs and HLA-C alleles having the fewest. In this cohort, only TCR beta chains were sequenced, and detectable features were limited by the absence of alpha or paired-chain data. In a later analysis, HLA-associated TCR beta chains showed more clonal expansion and lower generation probabilities than non-associated chains that were equally common. The 87-base-pair reads could not distinguish some IMGT-functional V segments, including TRBV6-2 and TRBV6-3, so those segments were excluded. Sequencing depth was assumed to be roughly uniform across donors in the presence/absence analyses, though that assumption may not hold. In a later analysis, several top co-occurrence clusters were reported to appear linked to parvovirus B19, influenza, CMV and Epstein-Barr virus. A few of the identified cytomegalovirus-associated TCR beta chains were confirmed in vitro to be specific for cytomegalovirus antigens. According to the authors, the approach could potentially be generalized to other disease states and immunological phenotypes. In the study, 164 TCR beta chains were listed as associated with cytomegalovirus. The only immune exposure information available for the cohort was CMV serostatus. A further reported finding was that TCR beta sequences accurately predicted the HLA-A and HLA-B alleles for most subjects in the first cohort. Because HLA typing was unavailable for some donors at each locus, only the typed subset was used in association tests. In a later analysis, some 17,000 TCR beta sequences were associated with specific HLA alleles at a false discovery rate of 0.05. V-gene and J-gene trimming of TCR beta chains was associated with a missense DCLRE1C variant in a later genetic analysis, and the association was replicated in an independent cohort. Strong co-occurrence of HLA alleles, especially DR and DQ, made assigning TCR associations to individual alleles difficult. Compared with the 666-donor mean, donors in an Asian-associated ancestry cluster had fewer N-insertions in productive TCRs, according to a later genetic analysis. Linkage disequilibrium might explain the correlated functional status among segregating V segments, but an unknown experimental factor could not be excluded. In a later analysis, most CMV-associated TCR beta chains were found to appear HLA-restricted, with HLA associations seemingly driven largely by CMV exposure.

Points on this clone: The antigen it recognizes is unknown. One base away there is no much larger clone; base qualities are not given.

To prepare the library, the immunoSEQ multiplex PCR assay was applied. For the multiplex PCR, a mixture combining 60 forward primers for TCR Vbeta segments and 13 reverse primers for TCR Jbeta segments was used. The CDR3 region of rearranged TCR beta genes was amplified from genomic DNA with a multiplex PCR assay. Amplified TCR beta libraries were sequenced as 87-base-pair reads on the Illumina HiSeq System. Per the original workflow: In a later analysis, tens of millions of unique TCR beta chains were counted across the 690 or so repertoires, and approximately 11 million of these chains were shared by at least two donors. Raw reads were error-corrected and collapsed into unique sequences with a nearest-neighbor algorithm that merged closely related sequences to remove PCR and sequencing errors. CDR3 sequences were aligned to IMGT reference sequences to assign V, D and J gene segments. For a sequence to be retained, a match of at least six nucleotides was required to both a V gene segment and a J gene segment. A rearrangement counted as productive if the CDR3 had no stop codons and remained in frame with V and J, and every other rearrangement counted as non-productive. Following IMGT convention, CDR3 was defined as the stretch from the second conserved V-encoded cysteine up to the conserved J-encoded phenylalanine. The earlier analysis of about 500 of the donors excluded sequences that lacked an unambiguous match to a single V gene segment. An earlier analysis of around 600 of the donors classified V segments as functional when productive rearrangements were above 56.7% and as segregating when the standard deviation between donors was above 5%. To diagnose cytomegalovirus status from the catalog of TCR beta chain sequences, a statistical classification framework was built. In a later analysis, TCR nucleotide sequences were compared against IMGT/GENE-DB human TR gene sequences so that V and J genes could be assigned. The TCRdist pipeline was used in a later analysis to assign CDR3 sequences and most-parsimonious VDJ recombination scenarios. In a later analysis, each TCR beta chain was defined by its CDR3 amino acid sequence together with its V-gene family, and reads lacking a unique V-gene family were excluded. To address suspected cross-contamination and a sequencing artifact, a later analysis removed a few hundred highly shared, low-generation-probability nucleotide sequences. For each public chain, a later analysis derived a clonal expansion index from normalized ranks of inferred template counts within each repertoire. In a later analysis, generation probabilities were computed using a VDJ recombination model fitted to out-of-frame rearrangements, and the results were checked against IGoR. In a later analysis, TCR-TCR, TCR-HLA and TCR-CMV co-occurrence was scored with hypergeometric tests, and a repertoire-size bias correction was applied to TCR pairs. A later analysis estimated false discovery rates by permuting HLA or CMV assignments 20 times. In a later analysis, co-occurring TCRs were grouped using DBSCAN, and TCRdist sequence similarity was added for clustering within HLA-allele-positive subsets. For co-occurrence clustering, repertoires with fewer than 30,000 or more than 120,000 public chains were excluded, along with a handful of repertoires with anomalous nucleotide sharing. TCRdb carries this immuneACCESS record with in-frame sequences only. Its versions omit some clonotypes, under half of them owing to an unresolved V gene in the studies checked, with the rest unexplained. The D gene and trimming were derived from the DNA, and the V and J assignments and clone size from that table. This sample lists some 120,000 clones; about 81% were detected once. Around 1% of the sample belongs to the ten largest clones.

Trimmed from V: 6 bases; trimmed from J: 4 bases; junction bases lacking a gene match: 13. From the cysteine up to the phenylalanine, the CDR3 has a length of 17 residues. Just CDR3 DNA is preserved here, 51 bases in frame from base 1. The germline V gene yields SGHNT for CDR1 and YENEEA for CDR2. In total, fewer than 750 healthy bone marrow donors made up the cohort. Cohort members were all nominally healthy when sampled, although unrecorded immune exposures were likely present. The donor tested CMV seronegative, placing the donor among the approximately 400 seronegative members of the cohort. A peripheral blood sample was collected from each donor, and TCR beta sequencing was performed on peripheral blood mononuclear cells. The Qiagen DNeasy Blood Extraction Kit was used to extract genomic DNA from the blood cell samples.

The source is a woman aged 25 to 39 in good health and CMV-seronegative. Here the chain combines TRBV11-3 and TRBJ2-3, with TRBD2 matching 10 junction bases. The specimen was PBMCs. The DNA sequence is TGTGCCAGCAGTTTGGGCCCTAGCGGGAGTATGGCAGATACGCAGTATTTT. This sequence encodes CASSLGPSGSMADTQYF.